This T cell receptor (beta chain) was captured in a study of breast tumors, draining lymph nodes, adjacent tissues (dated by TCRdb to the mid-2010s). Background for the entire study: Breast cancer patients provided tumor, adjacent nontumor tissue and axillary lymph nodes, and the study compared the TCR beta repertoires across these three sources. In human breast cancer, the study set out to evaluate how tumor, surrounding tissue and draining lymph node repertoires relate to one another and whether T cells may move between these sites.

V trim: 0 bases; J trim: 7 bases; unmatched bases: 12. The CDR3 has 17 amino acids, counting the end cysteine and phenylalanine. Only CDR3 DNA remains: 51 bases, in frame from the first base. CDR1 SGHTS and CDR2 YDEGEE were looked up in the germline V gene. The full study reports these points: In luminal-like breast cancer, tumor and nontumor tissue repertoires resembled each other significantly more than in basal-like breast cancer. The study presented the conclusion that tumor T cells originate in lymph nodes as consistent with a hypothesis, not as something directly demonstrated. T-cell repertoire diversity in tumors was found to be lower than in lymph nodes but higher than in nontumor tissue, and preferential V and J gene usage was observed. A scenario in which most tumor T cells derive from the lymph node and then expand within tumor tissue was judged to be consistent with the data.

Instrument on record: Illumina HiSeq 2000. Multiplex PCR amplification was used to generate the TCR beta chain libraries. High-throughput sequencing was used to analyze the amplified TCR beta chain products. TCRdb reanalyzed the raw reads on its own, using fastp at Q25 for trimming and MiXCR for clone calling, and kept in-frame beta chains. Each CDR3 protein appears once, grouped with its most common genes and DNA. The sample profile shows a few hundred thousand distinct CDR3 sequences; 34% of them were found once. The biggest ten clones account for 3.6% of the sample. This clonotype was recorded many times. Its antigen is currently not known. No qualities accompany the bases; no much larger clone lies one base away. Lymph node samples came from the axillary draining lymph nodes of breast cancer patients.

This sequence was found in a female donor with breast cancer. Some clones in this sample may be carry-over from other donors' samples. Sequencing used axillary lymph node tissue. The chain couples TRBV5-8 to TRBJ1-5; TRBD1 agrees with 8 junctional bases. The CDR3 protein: CASSLAPTGAVGQPQHF. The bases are TGTGCCAGCAGCTTGGCCCCGACAGGGGCCGTTGGGCAGCCCCAGCATTTT.